The 2 T cell receptor beta chains listed next were all sequenced from one sample in a study of blood T cell repertoires in COVID-19. The repertoire was sequenced with immunoSEQ multiplex PCR; TCRdb's copy has only in-frame clones and lacks some. This sample has 120,000 or so clones, with 87% found just once. The source material was peripheral blood. The source is a human donor in a cohort sampled during active COVID-19.

The V gene is TRBV29-1, the J gene TRBJ1-4; possible D gene TRBD1, 5 bases. V was shortened by 6 bases and J by 4 bases, with 15 bases between the two germline ends. Looked up from germline, CDR1 is SQVTM and CDR2 is ANQGSEA. CDR3 size: 14 residues. CDR3 in amino acids: CSVAVGGGNEKLFF. The DNA for the CDR3 is TGCAGCGTAGCCGTGGGGGGGGGTAATGAAAAACTGTTTTTT.

The J gene is TRBJ2-1, the V gene TRBV11-3, with TRBD2 matching over 7 bases. CDR1 and CDR2 (germline): SGHNT, YENEEA. This CDR3 is 15 amino acids long. With 5 bases clipped from V and 0 bases from J, the junction kept 4 bases outside the gene matches. The CDR3 loop reads CASSRGLVSYNEQFF. CDR3 DNA sequence: TGTGCCAGCAGCCGTGGACTAGTCTCCTACAATGAGCAGTTCTTC.